The clone carrying this T cell receptor beta chain was observed a handful of times. The antigen remains undetermined. Isolated RNA was reverse transcribed in full, so expressed TCRB transcripts were sequenced. Profiling relied on immunoSEQ multiplex PCR, and the TCRdb table lists in-frame clones only, not all of them. Of about 900,000 clones listed, 15% to 20% are singletons. Germline-derived CDR1 and CDR2 are SGHAT and FQNNGV. After removal of 5 bases from V and 4 bases from J, the junction contained 6 bases not matched to a gene. The CDR3 has 14 amino acids. The data were taken from a study of beta chain features in type 1 diabetes. For the study at large: Across every sample, around 100,000,000 sorted cells were examined in total.

In all sorted populations, purity surpassed 95%. Overall study results and limits: Moderately but significantly shorter TCRB CDR3s were found in Type 1 diabetes patients in all four CD4+ subsets. There were fewer insertions and more deletions at the VDJ junctions of type 1 diabetes patients.

V and J are TRBV11-2 and TRBJ2-5; TRBD1 matches at 8 bases. Sequencing input: naive CD4+ T cells from blood. The receptor's source is a young woman in good health. CDR3 nucleotides: TGTGCCAGCAGCCCGAACAGGGGGAGAGAGACCCAGTACTTC. The encoded protein is CASSPNRGRETQYF.